This T cell receptor beta chain came from a study of radiation and T cells in renal cell carcinoma. Time point here: blood 4 weeks post-SBRT, at nephrectomy. Sample treatment: 15 Gy SBRT to primary tumor, nephrectomy 4 weeks later. The patient's renal cell carcinoma had clear cell pathology. About this clone itself: Other DNA sequences in the same sample also yield this CDR3.

Sequenced by immunoSEQ multiplex PCR; TCRdb stores in-frame clones only, minus some. The top ten clones hold around 17% of a sample with approximately 150,000 clones, 75% to 90% of them seen once. V was clipped by 0 bases and J by 5 bases, with 9 bases between them. Germline CDR1 SGHRS, CDR2 YFSETQ. The CDR3 consists of 14 residues. This specimen was blood, taken from a patient whose treatment included radiotherapy and nephrectomy. V gene TRBV5-1 combines with J gene TRBJ1-5; tentatively, D is TRBD1 (5 bases). This receptor was identified in a woman aged 45 to 65 with renal cell carcinoma. CDR3 sequence: CASSLAGADQPQHF. CDR3 DNA sequence: TGCGCCAGCAGCTTGGCTGGGGCGGATCAGCCCCAGCATTTT.